This entry lists 8 T cell receptor beta chains sequenced from one sample in a study of blood T cell repertoires in COVID-19. Clones were read by immunoSEQ multiplex PCR, and TCRdb kept only the in-frame ones, dropping some. The data hold about 300,000 clones, with about nine tenths observed a single time. Sequencing used peripheral blood. The receptors stem from a woman aged 30 to 39 with COVID-19, enrolled during active disease.

The chain employs TRBV28 and TRBJ1-2, with D perhaps TRBD1 (5 bases). Germline-derived CDR1 and CDR2 are MDHEN and SYDVKM. The CDR3 is 15 amino acids. Deletions cut 5 bases from V and 4 bases from J, with 17 bases between. The CDR3: CASSIPGRGFYGYTF. CDR3 in DNA: TGTGCCAGCAGTATACCCGGGAGGGGCTTCTATGGCTACACCTTC.

This sequence joins TRBV7-8 and TRBJ2-1, with 8 bases identical to TRBD2. Per the germline V gene, CDR1 is SGHVS and CDR2 is FQNEAQ. CDR3 length equals 13 residues. V lost 8 bases, J lost 6 bases, and 6 bases stayed unmatched. For the CDR3, the DNA is TGTGCCAGCGGCGGCGGGAGGTCCAATGAGCAGTTCTTC. Its translation: CASGGGRSNEQFF.

This chain uses TRBV9 with TRBJ2-7, with TRBD2 identical over 9 bases. CDR1 and CDR2 from the germline V gene are SGDLS and YYNGEE. The trim removed 0 bases at V and 5 bases at J, leaving 12 bases unmatched. This CDR3 comprises 17 residues. The CDR3 sequence is CASSVDWLAGRGNEQYF. For the CDR3, the DNA is TGTGCCAGCAGCGTAGACTGGCTAGCGGGAAGGGGAAACGAGCAGTACTTC.

This clone has a handful of counts. The chain is built from TRBV6-2 or TRBV6-3 and TRBJ1-2, with a weak D call TRBD1 (6 bases). The CDR3 consists of 14 residues. The ends were cut back, 3 bases at V and 2 bases at J, with 10 bases in the middle. Germline CDR1 and CDR2: MNHEY and SVGEGT. The CDR3 reads CASSYGRGNYGYTF. In DNA form, the CDR3 reads TGTGCCAGCAGTTATGGCAGGGGAAACTATGGCTACACCTTC.

This chain connects TRBV19 to TRBJ2-7, with 7 bases that match TRBD1. The CDR3 has 14 amino acids. V shed 5 bases, J shed 3 bases, and the junction held 7 bases outside the gene matches. The germline V gene has CDR1 LNHDA and CDR2 SQIVND (reference sequence). The CDR3 region has the DNA TGTGCCAGTAGTCCCGAGGGGGCGCGCTACGAGCAGTACTTC. It codes for CASSPEGARYEQYF. The variable domain in full, with the rest retrieved from reference TRBV19 and TRBJ2-7, is DGGITQSPKYLFRKEGQNVTLSCEQNLNHDAMYWYRQDPGQGLRLIYYSQIVNDFQKGDIAEGYSVSREKKESFPLTVTSAQKNPTAFYLCASSPEGARYEQYFGPGTRLTVT.

The chain couples TRBV20-1 to TRBJ2-5; TRBD1 agrees at 7 bases. CDR3 size: 11 residues. Germline V gene sequence: CDR1 DFQATT, CDR2 SNEGSKA (reference sequence). The junction had 3 bases not matched to a gene; V was cut back by 6 bases and J by 5 bases. In DNA, the CDR3 is TGCAGTGCCCTGACAGGGGAGACCCAGTACTTC. Its protein product is CSALTGETQYF.

V gene TRBV28 combines with J gene TRBJ1-1; 10 bases are a match to TRBD1. CDR1 and CDR2 (germline): MDHEN, SYDVKM. CDR3 size: 14 residues. The junction had 1 base not matched to a gene; V was cut back by 4 bases and J by 2 bases. The CDR3 is CASSWDRGNTEAFF. As DNA, the CDR3 is TGTGCCAGCAGTTGGGACAGGGGAAACACTGAAGCTTTCTTT.

The chain couples TRBV7-9 to TRBJ2-7, with TRBD1 as a possible D gene (6 bases). V was pared by 5 bases and J by 2 bases, with 7 bases between. The CDR3 length is 12 residues. CDR1 is SEHNR, CDR2 FQNEAQ, per germline (reference sequence). As DNA, the CDR3 is TGTGCCAGCAGCGACAGGACCTACGAGCAGTACTTC. This codes for CASSDRTYEQYF.